This T cell receptor beta chain was recorded in a study of cytomegalovirus exposure and HLA in healthy donors (dated by TCRdb to the late 2010s). Broadly, across the study: In an earlier analysis of approximately 500 of the donors, around 290 Gb of sequence data and 100 million or so unique TCR beta sequences from 150 million to 200 million T cells were reported. All discovery cohort repertoires had been generated on a single sequencing platform. In an earlier analysis of roughly 540 of the donors, high-throughput TCR beta sequencing was used to judge whether each TCR beta V gene segment behaved as functional or pseudogenic. An early release that covered some 630 HLA-typed donors contained approximately 300 gigabases of sequencing data and about 84 million unique TCR sequences. Roughly five DR-DQ haplotypes were treated as single units for association and clustering because of strong linkage in the cohort. Class I and class II HLA loci were covered by the typing at four-digit resolution. To predict cytomegalovirus infection status, the study brought together high-throughput TCR immunosequencing, statistical association of individual TCRs with disease status, and machine learning. The study profiled the T cell repertoires of approximately 700 subjects by immunosequencing and related them to cytomegalovirus serostatus. The number of donors typed differed by locus, with 629-630 for A, B, C, DRB1 and DQB1, roughly 550 for DQA1, approximately 580 for DPA1, and approximately 470 for DPB1. Donor age, sex, ethnicity and CMV serostatus were compiled together with the repertoire data. A later genetic analysis used genome-wide SNP genotypes for about 65% of the roughly 670 donors, treating that subset as a discovery cohort. In addition to the first cohort of 650 to 800 subjects, a separate validation cohort of some 120 different subjects was used. A later analysis re-analyzed previously published TCR beta repertoires from hundreds of donors and added high-resolution HLA genotyping to study TCR occurrence patterns. In the later analysis, no new phenotypic data were used to find candidate immune exposures; instead, reliance was placed on TCR beta sequences and their occurrence across donors. On average, 235,054 unique TCR beta nucleotide sequences were sequenced per donor among fewer than 500 genotyped donors of the cohort, with 15% to 20% of those sequences being non-productive. The aim of the study was to test whether cataloging public T cell receptors could identify signatures of past pathogen exposure. Of the 398 genotyped donors, approximately 82% fell in the genetic ancestry cluster associated with self-reported Caucasian donors.

As for this clone: Its antigen remains unidentified. No base quality values were provided; no much bigger clone lies one nucleotide off.

Overall results and qualifications from the work: In a later genetic analysis, fewer N-insertions in productive TCRs were reported among donors in an Asian-associated ancestry cluster than the roughly 700-donor mean. The 87-base-pair reads could not distinguish some IMGT-functional V segments, including TRBV6-2 and TRBV6-3, so those segments were excluded. Strong co-occurrence of HLA alleles, especially DR and DQ, made assigning TCR associations to individual alleles difficult. According to a later analysis, parvovirus B19, influenza, CMV and Epstein-Barr virus appeared linked to several top co-occurrence clusters. Only TCR beta chains were sequenced in this cohort, and the absence of alpha or paired-chain data limited detectable features. In vitro tests confirmed that a few of the cytomegalovirus-associated TCR beta chains recognize cytomegalovirus antigens. Because counts were too low, about 15 rarely observed V segments, including chromosome 9 orphons, were left out of the earlier analysis of about 500 of the donors. The sequencing pipeline was judged likely to have produced a cluster of highly shared sequence variants as a technical artifact. A further reported finding was that TCR beta sequences accurately predicted the HLA-A and HLA-B alleles for most subjects in the first cohort. According to a later analysis, most CMV-associated TCR beta chains appeared to be HLA-restricted, and the HLA associations seemed to be driven largely by CMV exposure. A later analysis associated 16,951 TCR beta sequences with specific HLA alleles at a false discovery rate of 0.05. The authors suggested that the approach could potentially be extended to other disease states and immunological phenotypes. In an earlier analysis of roughly 500 of the donors, most TCR beta V segments appeared in productive rearrangements about 87% or about 30% of the time, broadly matching IMGT annotations. Linkage disequilibrium might explain the correlated functional status among segregating V segments, but an unknown experimental factor could not be excluded. An association between a missense DCLRE1C variant and V-gene and J-gene trimming of TCR beta chains was found in a later genetic analysis and replicated in an independent cohort. In both the original and validation cohorts, the classifier was reported to diagnose cytomegalovirus status with high specificity and sensitivity. According to a later analysis, TCR association rates differed among HLA loci, with DRB1 alleles showing the most associated TCRs and HLA-C alleles showing the fewest. A later analysis found that HLA-associated TCR beta chains were more clonally expanded and had lower generation probabilities than equally common non-associated chains. Presence/absence analyses assumed roughly uniform sequencing depth across donors, an assumption that may not hold. In the study, approximately 150 TCR beta chains were listed as associated with cytomegalovirus. Most TCR sequences were observed very rarely across donors, whereas some public TCRs were present in many individuals. Because HLA typing was unavailable for some donors at each locus, only the typed subset was used in association tests. The only immune exposure information available for the cohort was CMV serostatus.

In total, roughly 670 healthy bone marrow donors made up the cohort. At the time of sampling, all cohort members were nominally healthy, though unrecorded immune exposures were likely present. The donor was CMV seropositive and belonged to the group of some 290 seropositive cohort members. A peripheral blood sample was collected from each donor, and TCR beta sequencing was performed on peripheral blood mononuclear cells. The Qiagen DNeasy Blood Extraction Kit was used to extract genomic DNA from the blood cell samples. Taken from the germline V gene (reference sequence), the CDR1 and CDR2 loops are SGHKS and YYEKEE. V drops 2 bases and J drops 7 bases, leaving 13 bases in between. CDR3 length: 14 amino acids, cysteine to phenylalanine. Only the CDR3 DNA stays, 42 bases, in frame from base 1. The library was produced with the immunoSEQ multiplex PCR assay. The multiplex PCR relied on a mix of 60 forward primers for TCR Vbeta segments and 13 reverse primers for TCR Jbeta segments. A multiplex PCR assay on genomic DNA amplified the CDR3 region of rearranged TCR beta genes. On the Illumina HiSeq System, the amplified TCR beta libraries were sequenced as 87-base-pair reads. Per the original workflow: A later analysis tallied around 87 million unique TCR beta chains across the 666 repertoires, and about 12 million of those chains were shared by two or more donors. A nearest-neighbor algorithm error-corrected the raw reads and collapsed the reads into unique sequences, merging closely related sequences to remove PCR and sequencing errors. Alignment of CDR3 sequences to IMGT reference sequences was used to assign V, D and J gene segments. Each retained sequence needed at least a six-nucleotide match to both a V gene segment and a J gene segment. Rearrangements were called productive when the CDR3 lacked stop codons and stayed in frame with V and J; all others were non-productive. Following IMGT convention, CDR3 was defined as the stretch from the second conserved V-encoded cysteine up to the conserved J-encoded phenylalanine. Sequences without an unambiguous match to a single V gene segment were excluded from the earlier analysis of several hundred of the donors. An earlier analysis of some 610 of the donors called V segments functional above 56.7% productive rearrangements and segregating when the between-donor standard deviation exceeded 5%. A statistical classification framework was developed to diagnose cytomegalovirus status using the catalog of TCR beta chain sequences. In a later analysis, TCR nucleotide sequences were compared against IMGT/GENE-DB human TR gene sequences so that V and J genes could be assigned. The TCRdist pipeline was used in a later analysis to assign CDR3 sequences and most-parsimonious VDJ recombination scenarios. In a later analysis, each TCR beta chain was defined by its CDR3 amino acid sequence together with its V-gene family, and reads lacking a unique V-gene family were excluded. To address suspected cross-contamination and a sequencing artifact, a later analysis removed around 590 highly shared, low-generation-probability nucleotide sequences. In a later analysis, a clonal expansion index for each public chain was calculated from normalized within-repertoire ranks of inferred template counts. A later analysis computed generation probabilities with a VDJ recombination model fitted to out-of-frame rearrangements, and checked the results against IGoR. A later analysis scored TCR-TCR, TCR-HLA and TCR-CMV co-occurrence with hypergeometric tests, applying a repertoire-size bias correction to TCR pairs. In a later analysis, false discovery rates were estimated by permuting HLA or CMV assignments 20 times. In a later analysis, co-occurring TCRs were grouped with DBSCAN, and TCRdist sequence similarity was added when clustering was performed within HLA-allele-positive subsets. Repertoires with fewer than 30,000 or more than 120,000 public chains, plus five repertoires with anomalous nucleotide sharing, were excluded from co-occurrence clustering. Sourced from immuneACCESS, this table was stored by TCRdb with only in-frame sequences that have V and J called. A share of the clones is absent; for the studies checked, an unresolved V gene accounts for under half, and the remainder has no known explanation. The V and J calls and clone size come from that table; D and trimming were worked out from the DNA. A total of roughly 180,000 clones appear in this sample, 78% of them only once. The ten largest make up under 15% of the sample.

The sequenced material came from PBMCs. The V gene is TRBV5-5 and the J gene is TRBJ2-1, with a weak D call of TRBD2 (6 bases match). The receptor was isolated from a woman aged 45 to 65 in good health and CMV-seropositive. The CDR3 protein: CASSLGLPVNEQFF. The DNA sequence reads TGTGCCAGCAGCTTAGGACTACCGGTGAATGAGCAGTTCTTC.